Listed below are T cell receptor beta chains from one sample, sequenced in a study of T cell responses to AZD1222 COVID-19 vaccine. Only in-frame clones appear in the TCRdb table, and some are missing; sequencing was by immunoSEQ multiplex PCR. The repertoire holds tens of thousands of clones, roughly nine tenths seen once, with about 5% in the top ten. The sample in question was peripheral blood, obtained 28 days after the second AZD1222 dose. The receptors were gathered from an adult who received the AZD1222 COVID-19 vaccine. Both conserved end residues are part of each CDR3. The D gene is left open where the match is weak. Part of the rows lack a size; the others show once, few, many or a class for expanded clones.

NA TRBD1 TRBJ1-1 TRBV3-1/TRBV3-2 TGTGCCAGCAACCTACAGGGGGATGGAGGCACTGAAGCTTTCTTT CASNLQGDGGTEAFF
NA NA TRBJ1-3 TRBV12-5 TGTGCTAGTGGTTTGTCGGCCTCTGGAAACACCATATATTTT CASGLSASGNTIYF
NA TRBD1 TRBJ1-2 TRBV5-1 TGCGCCAGCAGACGGGGACAGGGGGTCGATGGCTACACCTTC CASRRGQGVDGYTF
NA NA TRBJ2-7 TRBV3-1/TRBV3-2 TGTGCCAGCAGCCAAGATTGGGTGAGGGAGCAGTACTTC CASSQDWVREQYF
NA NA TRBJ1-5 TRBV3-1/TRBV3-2 TGTGCCAGCAGCCAGTTAGGAAGCAATCAGCCCCAGCATTTT CASSQLGSNQPQHF
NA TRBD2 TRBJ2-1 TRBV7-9 TGTGCCAGCAGCCAAGGGACTAGCGGAGCTGAGCAGTTCTTC CASSQGTSGAEQFF
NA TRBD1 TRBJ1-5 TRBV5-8 TGTGCCAGCAGCGGGGGACAGGGTTTTTATAGCAATCAGCCCCAGCATTTT CASSGGQGFYSNQPQHF
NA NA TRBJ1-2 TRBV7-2 TGTGCCAGCAGCTTATTAGGTGGCTACACCTTC CASSLLGGYTF
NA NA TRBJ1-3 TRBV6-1 TGTGCCAGCAGTGAAGGAGGCAGATCCTCTGGAAACACCATATATTTT CASSEGGRSSGNTIYF
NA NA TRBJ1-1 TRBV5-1 TGCGCCAGCAGCTTGTCGTGGGGGAACACTGAAGCTTTCTTT CASSLSWGNTEAFF
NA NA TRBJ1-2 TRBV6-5 TGTGCCAGCAGCAAATGGAGGGAATCCTATGGCTACACCTTC CASSKWRESYGYTF
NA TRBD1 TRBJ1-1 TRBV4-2 TGTGCCAGCAGCCAAGAAGGGACAGGGGTAATGAACACTGAAGCTTTCTTT CASSQEGTGVMNTEAFF
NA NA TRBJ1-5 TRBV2 TGTGCCAGCAGTGAAGAAGTCAGCGTCAATCAGCCCCAGCATTTT CASSEEVSVNQPQHF
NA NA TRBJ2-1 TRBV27 TGTGCCAGCAGTTTATCCCCAGGCTCGAATGAGCAGTTCTTC CASSLSPGSNEQFF
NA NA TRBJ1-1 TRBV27 TGTGCCAGCAGTTTACGTCCGAACACTGAAGCTTTCTTT CASSLRPNTEAFF
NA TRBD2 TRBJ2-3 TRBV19 TGTGCCAGTAGTATAAGTCCAGCGGGGCTCACAGATACGCAGTATTTT CASSISPAGLTDTQYF
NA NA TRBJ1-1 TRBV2 TGTGCCAGCTGCAGGGGAATTATGAACACTGAAGCTTTCTTT CASCRGIMNTEAFF
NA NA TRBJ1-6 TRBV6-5 TGTGCCAGCAGTTACGTGGTATCTGGATCACCCCTCCACTTT CASSYVVSGSPLHF
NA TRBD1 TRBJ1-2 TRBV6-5 TGTGCCAGCACCAGGGACAGTATCTATGGCTACACCTTC CASTRDSIYGYTF
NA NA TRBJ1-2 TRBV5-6 TGTGCCAGCAGCTTGGGGACGATTGGCTACACCTTC CASSLGTIGYTF
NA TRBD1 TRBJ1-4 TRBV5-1 TGCGCCAGCAGCCCAGGGGGGGAATCGCCAAAACTGTTTTTT CASSPGGESPKLFF
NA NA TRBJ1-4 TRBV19 TGTGCCAGCAACGAGGGGGTCGATGAAAAACTGTTTTTT CASNEGVDEKLFF
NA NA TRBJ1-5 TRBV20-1 TGCAGTGCTAGTTGGGGCAGGTTAAATCAGCCCCAGCATTTT CSASWGRLNQPQHF
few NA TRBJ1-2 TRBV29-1 TGCAGCGTTGAAGATCTAGGGGGAGGCCGGGGTGGCTACACCTTC CSVEDLGGGRGGYTF
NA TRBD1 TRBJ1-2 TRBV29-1 TGCAGCGTTGAGGGTTTTGCCGGACAGGGCCGTAATGGCTACACCTTC CSVEGFAGQGRNGYTF
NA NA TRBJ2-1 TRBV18 TGTGCCAGCTCACGCAACCTAGGAGTCCGCAATGAGCAGTTCTTC CASSRNLGVRNEQFF
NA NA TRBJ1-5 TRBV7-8 TGTGCCAGCAGCTTAGTAGGGGGCAATCAGCCCCAGCATTTT CASSLVGGNQPQHF
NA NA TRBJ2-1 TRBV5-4 TGTGCCAGTAGGAGTTGGGCAGGAGAGCAGTTCTTC CASRSWAGEQFF
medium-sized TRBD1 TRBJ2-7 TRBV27 TGTGCCAGCAGTTTAGGAGGAGGTTCCGGGACAGGGGGAGAGCAGTACTTC CASSLGGGSGTGGEQYF
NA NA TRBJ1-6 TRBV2 TGTGCCAGCCGGACACTAGAATTTACCCTCCACTTT CASRTLEFTLHF
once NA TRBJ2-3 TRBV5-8 TGTGCCAGCAGTCGAATGTTTGGGGGTACCACAGATACGCAGTATTTT CASSRMFGGTTDTQYF
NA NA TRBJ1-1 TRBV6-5 TGTGCCAGCAGTCGACAGATGAACACTGAAGCTTTCTTT CASSRQMNTEAFF
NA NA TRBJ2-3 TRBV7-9 TGTGCCAGCAGCTTTAATTTTGGCTTCAACACAGATACGCAGTATTTT CASSFNFGFNTDTQYF
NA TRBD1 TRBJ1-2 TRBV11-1 TGTGCCAGCAGCAATGGACAGGTCGGTTCGGGCTACACCTTC CASSNGQVGSGYTF
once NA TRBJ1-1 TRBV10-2 TGCGCCAGCAGTTCTGGGAAAACTGAAGCTTTCTTT CASSSGKTEAFF
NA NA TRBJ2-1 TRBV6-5 TGTGCCAGCAGTTACTCGGGACAAATCAATGAGCAGTTCTTC CASSYSGQINEQFF
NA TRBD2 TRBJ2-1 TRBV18 TGTGCCAGCTCACCGGGACTAGCAAGCAATGAGCAGTTCTTC CASSPGLASNEQFF
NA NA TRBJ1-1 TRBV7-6 TGTGCCAGCAGCCCCATCGGGGGCAGAGCTTTCTTT CASSPIGGRAFF
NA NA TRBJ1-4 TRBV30 TGTGCCTGGAGTGTAAGAGGGCGGGGGGAAAAACTGTTTTTT CAWSVRGRGEKLFF
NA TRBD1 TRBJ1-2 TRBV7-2 TGTGCCAGCAGCTTGCAGGGGGCCTTCTATGGCTACACCTTC CASSLQGAFYGYTF
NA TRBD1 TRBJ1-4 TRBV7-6 TGTGCCAGCAGCCCCCGACAGGGACCGAAGCTCGAAGAGCTGTTTTTT CASSPRQGPKLEELFF
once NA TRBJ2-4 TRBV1 TGCACCAGCAGCCAAGAGGGACAGGGGCCCGTTATAGAAAACATTCAGTACTTC CTSSQEGQGPVIENIQYF
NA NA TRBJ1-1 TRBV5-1 TGCGCCAGCAGCTTGGTGGGCAGGGTGAACACTGAAGCTTTCTTT CASSLVGRVNTEAFF
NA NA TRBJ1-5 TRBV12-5 TGTGCTAGTGGTTTGGGACAGGGCAATCAGCCCCAGCATTTT CASGLGQGNQPQHF
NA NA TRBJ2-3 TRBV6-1 TGTGCCAGCAGTGAGTCAGCGGAGAGCACAGATACGCAGTATTTT CASSESAESTDTQYF
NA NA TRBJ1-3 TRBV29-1 TGCAGCGCATGGGAAGCTGGAAACACCATATATTTT CSAWEAGNTIYF
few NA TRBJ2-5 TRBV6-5 TGTGCCAGCAGTTACGACAGGCAAGAGACCCAGTACTTC CASSYDRQETQYF
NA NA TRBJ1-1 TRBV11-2 TGTGCCAGCAGCTTAGATGAGGCTAATGAAGCTTTCTTT CASSLDEANEAFF
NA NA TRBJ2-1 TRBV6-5 TGTGCCAGCAGTTTGTACAATGAGCAGTTCTTC CASSLYNEQFF
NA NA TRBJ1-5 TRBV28 TGTGCCAGCAGATACAGGACGTATAGCAATCAGCCCCAGCATTTT CASRYRTYSNQPQHF
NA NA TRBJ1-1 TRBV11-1 TGTGCCAGCAGCCTTTTCGACAGCCGCGAAACTGAAGCTTTCTTT CASSLFDSRETEAFF
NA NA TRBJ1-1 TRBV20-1 TGCAGTGCTAGGCAACCTGAAGCTTTCTTT CSARQPEAFF
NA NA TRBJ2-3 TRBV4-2 TGTGCCAGCAGCCAGAAATCGAACAGGAGGGCCACAGATACGCAGTATTTT CASSQKSNRRATDTQYF
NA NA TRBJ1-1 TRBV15 TGTGCCACCAGCAGAGTCGGGACCCCGGGTGAAGCTTTCTTT CATSRVGTPGEAFF
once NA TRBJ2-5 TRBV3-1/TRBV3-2 TGTGCCAGCAGCCAAGATCGCGGAAGGGAGACCCAGTACTTC CASSQDRGRETQYF
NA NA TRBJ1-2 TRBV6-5 TGTGCCAGCAGGGACTTCTATGGCTACACCTTC CASRDFYGYTF
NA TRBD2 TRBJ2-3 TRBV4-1 TGCGCCAGCAGCCCCCGGGGAGCGGGGGGGCATACGCAGTATTTT CASSPRGAGGHTQYF
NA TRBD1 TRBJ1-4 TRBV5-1 TGCGCCAGCAGCATCTCCGGGACAGCGGCCTCTAATGAAAAACTGTTTTTT CASSISGTAASNEKLFF
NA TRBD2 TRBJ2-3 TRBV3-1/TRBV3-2 TGTGCCAGCAGCCAAGTGGGGCTAGCGGGGGTAGATACGCAGTATTTT CASSQVGLAGVDTQYF